Listed below are T cell receptor beta chains from one sample, sequenced in a study of T cell responses to AZD1222 COVID-19 vaccine. Method: immunoSEQ multiplex PCR; TCRdb's copy keeps in-frame clones and lacks some. The sample has about 130,000 clones; approximately 85% are singletons. The sequencing here drew on peripheral blood, taken on day 0 of AZD1222 vaccination. Receptor source: an adult in good health. Both conserved end residues are part of each CDR3. Fields, in order: clone size, D gene, V gene, CDR3 length, J gene, CDR3 DNA, CDR3 protein. The D gene is left open where the match is weak. The size of a clone is reported for some rows only, either as once, few or many, or as a class for expanded clones.

clone size: .
D gene: .
V gene: TRBV11-2
CDR3 length: 14
J gene: TRBJ1-1
CDR3 DNA: TGTGCCAGCAGTTTGAGGGCCCCGAACACTGAAGCTTTCTTT
CDR3 protein: CASSLRAPNTEAFF

clone size: .
D gene: .
V gene: TRBV7-9
CDR3 length: 12
J gene: TRBJ2-3
CDR3 DNA: TGTGCCAGCAGCAGAGAACCAGATACGCAGTATTTT
CDR3 protein: CASSREPDTQYF

clone size: once
D gene: .
V gene: TRBV28
CDR3 length: 14
J gene: TRBJ1-6
CDR3 DNA: TGTGCCAGCAGATTGGCGGTGATTAATTCACCCCTCCACTTT
CDR3 protein: CASRLAVINSPLHF

clone size: .
D gene: TRBD2
V gene: TRBV4-1
CDR3 length: 16
J gene: TRBJ2-1
CDR3 DNA: TGCGCCAGCAGCCATCCACGGGGGGGGCGTTACAATGAGCAGTTCTTC
CDR3 protein: CASSHPRGGRYNEQFF

clone size: .
D gene: .
V gene: TRBV12-3/TRBV12-4
CDR3 length: 13
J gene: TRBJ1-1
CDR3 DNA: TGTGCCAGCAGTCCTCAGGGGAACACTGAAGCTTTCTTT
CDR3 protein: CASSPQGNTEAFF

clone size: .
D gene: .
V gene: TRBV27
CDR3 length: 11
J gene: TRBJ2-7
CDR3 DNA: TGTGCCAGCAGTTTATTGGACGAGCAGTACTTC
CDR3 protein: CASSLLDEQYF

clone size: few
D gene: .
V gene: TRBV10-3
CDR3 length: 12
J gene: TRBJ1-5
CDR3 DNA: TGTGCCACCCGGACACCAAATCAGCCCCAGCATTTT
CDR3 protein: CATRTPNQPQHF

clone size: once
D gene: .
V gene: TRBV3-1/TRBV3-2
CDR3 length: 17
J gene: TRBJ1-1
CDR3 DNA: TGTGCCAGCAGCCAAGATAAAGGGCTTGGGGGGAACACTGAAGCTTTCTTT
CDR3 protein: CASSQDKGLGGNTEAFF

clone size: few
D gene: .
V gene: TRBV18
CDR3 length: 16
J gene: TRBJ1-6
CDR3 DNA: TGTGCCAGCAATGACGGACTGACCCAGTTTAATTCACCCCTCCACTTT
CDR3 protein: CASNDGLTQFNSPLHF

clone size: once
D gene: TRBD1
V gene: TRBV5-1
CDR3 length: 15
J gene: TRBJ2-5
CDR3 DNA: TGCGCCAGCAGAAGCCTGGACAGGGGCCAAGAGACCCAGTACTTC
CDR3 protein: CASRSLDRGQETQYF

clone size: few
D gene: .
V gene: TRBV7-3
CDR3 length: 13
J gene: TRBJ1-5
CDR3 DNA: TGTGCCAGCAGCTTTTCAGGGAATCAGCCCCAGCATTTT
CDR3 protein: CASSFSGNQPQHF

clone size: .
D gene: .
V gene: TRBV5-7
CDR3 length: 16
J gene: TRBJ1-1
CDR3 DNA: TGTGCCCGCAGCTGGGGGGGGGTAAGGAGGAACACTGAAGCTTTCTTT
CDR3 protein: CARSWGGVRRNTEAFF

clone size: .
D gene: .
V gene: TRBV11-2
CDR3 length: 15
J gene: TRBJ1-6
CDR3 DNA: TGTGCCAGCAGCTTACGTCGGCAGGCCAATTCACCCCTCCACTTT
CDR3 protein: CASSLRRQANSPLHF

clone size: .
D gene: TRBD2
V gene: TRBV11-3
CDR3 length: 16
J gene: TRBJ2-3
CDR3 DNA: TGTGCCAGCAGCATCCGTCGGGGGGACCCCACAGATACGCAGTATTTT
CDR3 protein: CASSIRRGDPTDTQYF

clone size: .
D gene: .
V gene: TRBV24-1
CDR3 length: 13
J gene: TRBJ1-6
CDR3 DNA: TGTGCCACCAGGGGTTCTCTTAATTCACCCCTCCACTTT
CDR3 protein: CATRGSLNSPLHF

clone size: .
D gene: TRBD2
V gene: TRBV7-9
CDR3 length: 15
J gene: TRBJ2-1
CDR3 DNA: TGTGCCAGCAGCCAAGCGGGAGGAAGCGGGTGGGAGCAGTTCTTC
CDR3 protein: CASSQAGGSGWEQFF

clone size: .
D gene: .
V gene: TRBV19
CDR3 length: 13
J gene: TRBJ1-3
CDR3 DNA: TGTGCCAGTAGTATTGGAAGGGCGAACACCATATATTTT
CDR3 protein: CASSIGRANTIYF

clone size: .
D gene: .
V gene: TRBV7-9
CDR3 length: 14
J gene: TRBJ1-2
CDR3 DNA: TGTGCCAGCAGCTTAGTCGGCGGGTTAGATGGCTACACCTTC
CDR3 protein: CASSLVGGLDGYTF

clone size: .
D gene: TRBD1
V gene: TRBV5-1
CDR3 length: 14
J gene: TRBJ2-7
CDR3 DNA: TGCGCCAGCAGCTGGGGGACAGGGAGGAACGAGCAGTACTTC
CDR3 protein: CASSWGTGRNEQYF

clone size: .
D gene: .
V gene: TRBV7-2
CDR3 length: 12
J gene: TRBJ2-7
CDR3 DNA: TGTGCCAGCGGGCCTTTCCGCTACGAGCAGTACTTC
CDR3 protein: CASGPFRYEQYF

clone size: few
D gene: .
V gene: TRBV6-5
CDR3 length: 15
J gene: TRBJ1-2
CDR3 DNA: TGTGCCAGCAGCCTAAGGGACCGTCTCACGGGGGGCTACACCTTC
CDR3 protein: CASSLRDRLTGGYTF

clone size: .
D gene: TRBD1
V gene: TRBV30
CDR3 length: 15
J gene: TRBJ1-5
CDR3 DNA: TGTGCCTGGACACAGGGGCAGGGGGGAAATCAGCCCCAGCATTTT
CDR3 protein: CAWTQGQGGNQPQHF

clone size: .
D gene: TRBD2
V gene: TRBV4-2
CDR3 length: 19
J gene: TRBJ2-7
CDR3 DNA: TGTGCCAGCAGCCAAGACGCGCCGGGACTAGCGGGGGGAAGCTACGAGCAGTACTTC
CDR3 protein: CASSQDAPGLAGGSYEQYF

clone size: .
D gene: .
V gene: TRBV2
CDR3 length: 14
J gene: TRBJ1-1
CDR3 DNA: TGTGCCAGCGGAAAGCAGGTCCGGGTCGCTGAAGCTTTCTTT
CDR3 protein: CASGKQVRVAEAFF

clone size: .
D gene: .
V gene: TRBV3-1/TRBV3-2
CDR3 length: 13
J gene: TRBJ2-3
CDR3 DNA: TGTGCCAGCAGCCAGATCAACACAGATACGCAGTATTTT
CDR3 protein: CASSQINTDTQYF

clone size: .
D gene: .
V gene: TRBV21-1
CDR3 length: 13
J gene: TRBJ1-2
CDR3 DNA: TGTGCCAGCAGCAAGGTAGGTGGGTATGGCTACACCTTC
CDR3 protein: CASSKVGGYGYTF

clone size: .
D gene: .
V gene: TRBV6-5
CDR3 length: 15
J gene: TRBJ1-5
CDR3 DNA: TGTGCCAGCATCGGTTCGGGACAAAACAATCAGCCCCAGCATTTT
CDR3 protein: CASIGSGQNNQPQHF

clone size: .
D gene: .
V gene: TRBV6-5
CDR3 length: 15
J gene: TRBJ2-7
CDR3 DNA: TGTGCCAGCAGTTCCGAGGGAGTAGCGGCCTACGAGCAGTACTTC
CDR3 protein: CASSSEGVAAYEQYF

clone size: .
D gene: .
V gene: TRBV4-1
CDR3 length: 16
J gene: TRBJ2-6
CDR3 DNA: TGCGCCAGCAGCCCAAGTGGGGGGCCTGGGGCCAACGTCCTGACTTTC
CDR3 protein: CASSPSGGPGANVLTF

clone size: .
D gene: .
V gene: TRBV3-1/TRBV3-2
CDR3 length: 11
J gene: TRBJ1-2
CDR3 DNA: TGTGCCAGCAGCACGGGCCCTGGCTACACCTTC
CDR3 protein: CASSTGPGYTF

clone size: .
D gene: .
V gene: TRBV29-1
CDR3 length: 13
J gene: TRBJ2-1
CDR3 DNA: TGCAGCGTTGATTTTTTAGGTGAAGGTGAGCAGTTCTTC
CDR3 protein: CSVDFLGEGEQFF

clone size: once
D gene: .
V gene: TRBV3-1/TRBV3-2
CDR3 length: 14
J gene: TRBJ2-5
CDR3 DNA: TGTGCCAGCAGCCAAGCGTGGGCCCAAGAGACCCAGTACTTC
CDR3 protein: CASSQAWAQETQYF

clone size: .
D gene: .
V gene: TRBV9
CDR3 length: 13
J gene: TRBJ2-7
CDR3 DNA: TGTGCCAGCAGCGTAGACCTTAGCTACGAGCAGTACTTC
CDR3 protein: CASSVDLSYEQYF

clone size: once
D gene: .
V gene: TRBV25-1
CDR3 length: 14
J gene: TRBJ1-6
CDR3 DNA: TGTGCCAGCAGTGAATGGGAGGGTGGTTCACCCCTCCACTTT
CDR3 protein: CASSEWEGGSPLHF

clone size: .
D gene: TRBD2
V gene: TRBV6-5
CDR3 length: 15
J gene: TRBJ2-5
CDR3 DNA: TGTGCCAGCAGTTACACTACCAGCGGGGTGGAGGTCCAGTACTTC
CDR3 protein: CASSYTTSGVEVQYF

clone size: .
D gene: TRBD1
V gene: TRBV6-5
CDR3 length: 14
J gene: TRBJ1-3
CDR3 DNA: TGTGCCAGCAGTACCACAGGGGCTGGAAACACCATATATTTT
CDR3 protein: CASSTTGAGNTIYF

clone size: once
D gene: .
V gene: TRBV25-1
CDR3 length: 14
J gene: TRBJ2-6
CDR3 DNA: TGTGCCAGCAGTGAACACTCTGGGGCCAACGTCCTGACTTTC
CDR3 protein: CASSEHSGANVLTF